This T cell receptor beta chain was sequenced during a study of T cell repertoires in cytomegalovirus infection. On the study more broadly: CMV epitopes that were recently identified and HLA-C-restricted were used alongside well-studied HLA-B-restricted ones. From public TCR beta signatures came an indication of both CMV infection and matching HLA type.

The study's findings and limits: The cumulative frequency of public TCR beta families distinguished individuals who carried CMV together with the relevant HLA. Clonotypes of TCR beta that were HLA-C-restricted and CMV-specific dominated the ex vivo response.

TCRdb reanalysed the reads using MiXCR and keeps one entry per CDR3 protein. The sample lists around 300,000 distinct CDR3 sequences, approximately 22% occurring once. The CDR3 is 13 amino acids. Germline assignment: CDR1 SGHAT and CDR2 FQNNGV. V gave up 8 bases and J gave up 5 bases; unmatched junction bases: 2. Worth noting for this clonotype: No antigen is known for it.

The chain links TRBV11-2 to TRBJ2-7, with TRBD2 matching 14 bases. The starting material was cultured PBMCs, obtained from culture after CMV antigen stimulation. This TCR was sampled from a human donor in good health (CMV status not recorded). Some clones in this sample may be carry-over from other donors' samples. The DNA of the CDR3 is TGTGCCAGCGGACTAGCGGGAGGCAACGAGCAGTACTTC. Translating it yields CASGLAGGNEQYF.